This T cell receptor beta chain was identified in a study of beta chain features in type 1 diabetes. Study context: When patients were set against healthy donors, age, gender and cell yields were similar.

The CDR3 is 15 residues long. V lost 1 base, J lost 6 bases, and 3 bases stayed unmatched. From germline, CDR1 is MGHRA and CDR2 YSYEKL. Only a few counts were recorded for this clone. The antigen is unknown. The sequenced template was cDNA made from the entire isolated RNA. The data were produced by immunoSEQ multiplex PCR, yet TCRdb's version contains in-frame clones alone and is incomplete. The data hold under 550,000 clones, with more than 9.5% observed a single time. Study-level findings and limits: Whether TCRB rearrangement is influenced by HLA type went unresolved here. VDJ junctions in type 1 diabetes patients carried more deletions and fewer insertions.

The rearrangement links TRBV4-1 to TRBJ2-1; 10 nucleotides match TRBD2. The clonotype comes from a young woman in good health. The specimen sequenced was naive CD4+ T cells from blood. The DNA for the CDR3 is TGCGCCAGCAGCCAAGCTAGCGGGAGTATCAATGAGCAGTTCTTC. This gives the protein CASSQASGSINEQFF.